The clone carrying this T cell receptor beta chain was counted a few times. The data were taken from a study of patients and donors after allogeneic stem cell transplantation. The V and J ends lost 2 bases and 6 bases respectively, with 14 bases between them. From germline, CDR1 is LNHDA and CDR2 SQIVND (reference sequence). There are 15 residues in the CDR3. TCRdb called the RT-PCR reads again in MiXCR, with one record for every CDR3 protein. The sample yields approximately 150,000 distinct CDR3 sequences, about a third seen once. The rearrangement joins TRBV19 to TRBJ1-5; a weak D match, TRBD1 (5 bases). This TCR was recovered from a human donor who was either an allogeneic HSCT recipient or a stem cell or donor lymphocyte infusion donor (not recorded which). It is not recorded whose cells these are; they may come from a transplant donor. Specimen: blood, either unsorted or a sorted T cell fraction (not recorded which). CDR3 sequence (DNA): TGTGCCAGTAGTATAAAGGGGCGCTGGGCTCAGCCCCAGCATTTT. This codes for CASSIKGRWAQPQHF.